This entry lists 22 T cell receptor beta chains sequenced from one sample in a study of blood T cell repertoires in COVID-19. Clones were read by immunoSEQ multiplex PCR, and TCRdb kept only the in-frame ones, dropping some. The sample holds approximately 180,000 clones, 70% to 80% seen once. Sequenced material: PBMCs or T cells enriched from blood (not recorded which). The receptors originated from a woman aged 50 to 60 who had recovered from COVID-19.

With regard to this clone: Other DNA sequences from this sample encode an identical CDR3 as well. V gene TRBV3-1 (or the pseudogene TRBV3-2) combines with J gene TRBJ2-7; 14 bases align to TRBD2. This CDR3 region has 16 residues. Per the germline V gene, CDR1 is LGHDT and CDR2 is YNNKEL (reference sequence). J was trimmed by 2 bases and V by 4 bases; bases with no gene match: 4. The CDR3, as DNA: TGTGCCAGCAGCCCTCGGACTAGCGGGAGGCCCTACGAGCAGTACTTC. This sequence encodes CASSPRTSGRPYEQYF.

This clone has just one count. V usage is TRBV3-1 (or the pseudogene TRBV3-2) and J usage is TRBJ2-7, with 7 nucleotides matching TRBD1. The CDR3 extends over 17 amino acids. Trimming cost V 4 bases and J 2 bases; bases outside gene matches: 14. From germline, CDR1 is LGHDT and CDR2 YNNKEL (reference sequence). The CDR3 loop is CASSLTRDRPKTYEQYF. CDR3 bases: TGTGCCAGCAGCCTTACACGGGACAGACCTAAAACCTACGAGCAGTACTTC.

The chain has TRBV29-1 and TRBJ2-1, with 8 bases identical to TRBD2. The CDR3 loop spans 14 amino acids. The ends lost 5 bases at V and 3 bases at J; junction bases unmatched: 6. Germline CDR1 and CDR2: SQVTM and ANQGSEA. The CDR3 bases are TGCAGCGTTCACCTAGCGGGCTTCTACAATGAGCAGTTCTTC. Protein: CSVHLAGFYNEQFF.

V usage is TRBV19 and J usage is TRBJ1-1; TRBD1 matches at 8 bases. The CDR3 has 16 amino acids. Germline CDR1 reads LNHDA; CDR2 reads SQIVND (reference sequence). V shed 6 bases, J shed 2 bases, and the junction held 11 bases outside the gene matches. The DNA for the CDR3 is TGTGCCAGTAGCACAGGGACAGGTTGGGTTAACACTGAAGCTTTCTTT. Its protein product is CASSTGTGWVNTEAFF.

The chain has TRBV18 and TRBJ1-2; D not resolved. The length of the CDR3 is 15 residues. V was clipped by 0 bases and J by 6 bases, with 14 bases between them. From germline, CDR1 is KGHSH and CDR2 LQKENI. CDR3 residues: CASSPPLGPGDGYTF. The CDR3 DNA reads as TGTGCCAGCTCACCACCCCTGGGCCCCGGGGATGGCTACACCTTC.

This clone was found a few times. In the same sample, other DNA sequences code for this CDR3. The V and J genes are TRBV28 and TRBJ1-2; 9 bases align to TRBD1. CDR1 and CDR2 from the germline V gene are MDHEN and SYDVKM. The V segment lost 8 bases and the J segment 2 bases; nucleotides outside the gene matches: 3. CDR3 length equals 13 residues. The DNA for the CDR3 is TGTGCCAGCTCAGGGACAGGGAACTATGGCTACACCTTC. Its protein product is CASSGTGNYGYTF.

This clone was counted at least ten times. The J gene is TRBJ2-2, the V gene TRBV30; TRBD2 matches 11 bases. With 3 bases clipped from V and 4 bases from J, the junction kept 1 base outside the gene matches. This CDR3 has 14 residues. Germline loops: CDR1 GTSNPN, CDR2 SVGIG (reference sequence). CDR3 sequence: CAWRLAGATGELFF. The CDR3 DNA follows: TGTGCCTGGAGACTAGCGGGAGCCACCGGGGAGCTGTTTTTT.

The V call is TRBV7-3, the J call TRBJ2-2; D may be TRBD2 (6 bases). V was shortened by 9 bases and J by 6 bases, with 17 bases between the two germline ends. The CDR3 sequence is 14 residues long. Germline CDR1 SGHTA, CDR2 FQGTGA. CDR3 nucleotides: TGTGCCAGTAGGAGGGCAGACGGGGCCGGGGAGCTGTTTTTT. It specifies CASRRADGAGELFF.

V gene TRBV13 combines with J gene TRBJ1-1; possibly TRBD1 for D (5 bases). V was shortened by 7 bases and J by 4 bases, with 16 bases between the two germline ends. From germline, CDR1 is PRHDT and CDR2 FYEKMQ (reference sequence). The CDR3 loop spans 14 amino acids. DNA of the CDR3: TGTGCCAGCAACCAATTGGGGGGAGGCACTGAAGCTTTCTTT. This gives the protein CASNQLGGGTEAFF.

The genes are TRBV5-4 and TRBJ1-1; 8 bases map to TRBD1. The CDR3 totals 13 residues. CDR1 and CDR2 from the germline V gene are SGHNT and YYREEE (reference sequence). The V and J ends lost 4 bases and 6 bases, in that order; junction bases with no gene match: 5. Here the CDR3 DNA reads TGTGCCAGCAGCCGTGACAGGGGAGCTGAAGCTTTCTTT. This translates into CASSRDRGAEAFF.

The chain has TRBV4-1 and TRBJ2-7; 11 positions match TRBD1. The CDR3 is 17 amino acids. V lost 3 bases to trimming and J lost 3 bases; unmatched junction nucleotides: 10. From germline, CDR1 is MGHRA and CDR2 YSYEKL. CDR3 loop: CASSHHYGTGGSYEQYF. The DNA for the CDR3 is TGCGCCAGCAGCCACCATTACGGGACAGGGGGTAGCTACGAGCAGTACTTC.

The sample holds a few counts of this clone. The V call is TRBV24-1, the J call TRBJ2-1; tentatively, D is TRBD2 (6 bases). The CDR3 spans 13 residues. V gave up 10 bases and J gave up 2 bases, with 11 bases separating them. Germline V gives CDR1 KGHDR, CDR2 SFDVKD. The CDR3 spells CATSSDTYNEQFF. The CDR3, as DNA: TGTGCCACTTCTAGCGATACCTACAATGAGCAGTTCTTC.

CDR3 amino acids: CASSQGLSKGVSNQPQHF. The DNA for the CDR3 is TGTGCCAGCAGCCAAGGATTGAGTAAGGGAGTTAGCAATCAGCCCCAGCATTTT. The chain employs TRBV3-1 (or the pseudogene TRBV3-2) and TRBJ1-5; no reliable D call. V dropped 1 base and J dropped 0 bases, with 16 bases sitting between them. CDR3 length equals 18 residues. Germline values: CDR1 LGHDT, CDR2 YNNKEL (reference sequence).

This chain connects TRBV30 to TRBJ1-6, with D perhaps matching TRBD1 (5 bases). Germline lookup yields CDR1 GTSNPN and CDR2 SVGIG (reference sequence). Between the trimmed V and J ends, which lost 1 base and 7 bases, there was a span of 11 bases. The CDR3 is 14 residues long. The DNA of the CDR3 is TGTGCCTGGAGTGGTGCAGGGATGAATTCACCCCTCCACTTT. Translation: CAWSGAGMNSPLHF.

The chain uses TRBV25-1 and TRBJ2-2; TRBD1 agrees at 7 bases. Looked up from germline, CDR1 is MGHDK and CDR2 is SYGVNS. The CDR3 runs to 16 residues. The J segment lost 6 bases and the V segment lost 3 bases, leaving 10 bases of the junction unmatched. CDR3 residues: CASSDRQGRGAGELFF. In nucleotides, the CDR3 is TGTGCCAGCAGTGATCGACAGGGCCGAGGGGCCGGGGAGCTGTTTTTT.

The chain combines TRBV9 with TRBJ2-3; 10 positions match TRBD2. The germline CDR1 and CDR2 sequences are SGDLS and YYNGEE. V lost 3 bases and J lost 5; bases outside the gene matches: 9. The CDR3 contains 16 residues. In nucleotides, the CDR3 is TGTGCCAGCAGCGCCCCCCAACTAGCGGGAAAAGATACGCAGTATTTT. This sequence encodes CASSAPQLAGKDTQYF.

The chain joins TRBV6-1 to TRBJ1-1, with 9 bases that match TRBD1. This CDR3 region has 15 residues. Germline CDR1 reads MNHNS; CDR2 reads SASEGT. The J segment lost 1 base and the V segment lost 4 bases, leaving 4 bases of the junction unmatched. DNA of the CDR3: TGTGCCAGCAGTGCCGGGACAGGGTGGAACACTGAAGCTTTCTTT. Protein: CASSAGTGWNTEAFF.

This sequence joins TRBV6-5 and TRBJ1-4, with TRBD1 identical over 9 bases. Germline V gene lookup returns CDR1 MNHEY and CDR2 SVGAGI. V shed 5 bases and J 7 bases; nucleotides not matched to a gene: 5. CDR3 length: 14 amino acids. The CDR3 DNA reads TGTGCCAGCAGTACCGGACAGGGGAGTGAAAAACTGTTTTTT. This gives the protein CASSTGQGSEKLFF.

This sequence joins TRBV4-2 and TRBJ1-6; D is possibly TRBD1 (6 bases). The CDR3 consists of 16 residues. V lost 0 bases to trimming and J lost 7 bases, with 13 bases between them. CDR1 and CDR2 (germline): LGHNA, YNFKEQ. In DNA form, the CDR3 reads TGTGCCAGCAGCCAAGACCCCACAGGGAGAAATTCACCCCTCCACTTT. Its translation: CASSQDPTGRNSPLHF.

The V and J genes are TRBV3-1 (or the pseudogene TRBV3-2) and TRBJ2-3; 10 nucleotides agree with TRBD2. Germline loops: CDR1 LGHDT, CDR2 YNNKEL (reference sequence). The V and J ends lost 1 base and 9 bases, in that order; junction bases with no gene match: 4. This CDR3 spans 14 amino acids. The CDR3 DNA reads TGTGCCAGCAGCCAAGCTAGCGGGAGAGGAACGCAGTATTTT. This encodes CASSQASGRGTQYF.

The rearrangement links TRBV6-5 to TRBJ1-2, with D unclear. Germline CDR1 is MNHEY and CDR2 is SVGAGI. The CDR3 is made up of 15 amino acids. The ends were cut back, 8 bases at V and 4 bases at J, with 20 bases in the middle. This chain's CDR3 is CASGPAQVRSYGYTF. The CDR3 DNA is TGTGCCAGCGGGCCGGCCCAAGTCCGCAGCTATGGCTACACCTTC.

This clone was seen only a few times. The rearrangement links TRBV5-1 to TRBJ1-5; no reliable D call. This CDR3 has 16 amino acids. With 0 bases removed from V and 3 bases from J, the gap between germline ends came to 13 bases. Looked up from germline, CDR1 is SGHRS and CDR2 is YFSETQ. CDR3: CASSLAGIGDNQPQHF. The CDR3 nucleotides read TGCGCCAGCAGCTTGGCCGGTATCGGGGACAATCAGCCCCAGCATTTT. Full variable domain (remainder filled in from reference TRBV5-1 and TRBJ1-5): KAGVTQTPRYLIKTRGQQVTLSCSPISGHRSVSWYQQTPGQGLQFLFEYFSETQRNKGNFPGRFSGRQFSNSRSEMNVSTLELGDSALYLCASSLAGIGDNQPQHFGDGTRLSIL.